This T cell receptor (beta chain) was profiled in a study of T cells in Graves' hyperthyroidism and ophthalmopathy. Ophthalmopathy patients all had a Clinical Activity Score of at least 3, a NOSPECS grade of at least 4 and disease under 3 months old. CDR3 length: 14 amino acids. V dropped 5 bases and J dropped 1 base, with 7 bases sitting between them. Germline V gene sequence: CDR1 SGHKS, CDR2 YYEKEE (reference sequence). With respect to this clonotype: What it recognizes is unknown. Since no conserved phenylalanine or tryptophan closes the CDR3, a read error is the likely cause.

Points from the study as a whole: Most clonotypes that expanded in the thyroid above 0.001 also showed up in blood. Separating ophthalmopathy from stable hyperthyroidism was achieved by a 13 V-J model.

Researchers took RNA transcripts and amplified the TCR beta CDR3 regions from them. Carried out on the TCR CDR3, a first-round RT-PCR used the HTBI primer set. Via MiXCR, TCRdb re-called the multiplex PCR reads, giving one row per CDR3 protein. The sample carries 30,000 to 40,000 distinct CDR3 sequences, about 47% recorded once. The source of this sequence is a man aged 35-49 years with Graves' ophthalmopathy. The chain is built from TRBV5-5 and TRBJ2-6, with D unclear. Sequencing was done on a sample of blood. This CDR3 is CASRVTSGANVLTL. CDR3 in DNA: TGTGCCAGCAGAGTCACATCTGGGGCCAACGTCCTGACTCTC.